This TCR beta chain was sequenced during a study of CD8 T cell repertoires and HIV-1 epitope variants. Study details: Controls were a CMV, EBV and flu peptide pool, Ebola AY9 negative control, and no-peptide well.

Only in-frame clones appear in the TCRdb table, and some are missing; sequencing was by immunoSEQ multiplex PCR. The sample contains 5,400 or so clones, approximately 70% of which appear only once. Concerning this clone itself: Its antigen is currently unknown.

Germline V gene data show CDR1 as SGHNT and CDR2 as YYREEE (reference sequence). V was clipped by 4 bases and J by 5 bases, with 12 bases between them. CDR3 length: 13 residues. The clonotype was recovered from a male donor with HIV. V and J are TRBV5-4 and TRBJ2-5, with D hard to call. The sequencing sample was made of cultured CD8+ T cells derived from PBMCs. CDR3 in DNA: TGTGCCAGCAGCCCCGTCGAACTGGAGACCCAGTACTTC. Its translation: CASSPVELETQYF.